One and the same sample provided the 22 T cell receptor beta chains below, sequenced in a study of post-analysis software for immune sequencing data. The study's findings and limits: In patients, TRBV5-6, TRBV5-1 and TRBV20-1 belonged to roughly 5 TRBV segments found more frequently than in controls.

The TCR beta cDNA libraries carried unique molecular identifiers. TCRdb re-called the PCR reads through MiXCR, storing one row per CDR3 protein. The data hold about 500,000 distinct CDR3 sequences, with around 40% observed a single time. The antigens these receptors bind are not known. The sequenced sample consisted of blood. These receptors all stem from a girl aged 5-17 years with multiple sclerosis.

The chain is built from TRBV7-2 and TRBJ2-1; D is ambiguous. In germline, CDR1 is SGHTA, CDR2 FQGNSA. This CDR3 is 16 amino acids long. Trimming removed 1 base at V and 5 bases at J, with 15 bases between. The CDR3: CASSLDGPLPDNEQFF. CDR3 bases: TGTGCCAGCAGCTTAGATGGCCCATTACCAGACAATGAGCAGTTCTTC.

The genes are TRBV6-1 and TRBJ2-7; the match to TRBD2 covers 8 bases. Germline assignment: CDR1 MNHNS and CDR2 SASEGT. Trimming at V came to 6 bases and at J to 1 base, leaving 8 bases not matched to a gene. This CDR3 has 15 residues. The CDR3 nucleotides are TGTGCCAGCAGCCTCCGTAGCGGGGAATCCTACGAGCAGTACTTC. Amino acids: CASSLRSGESYEQYF.

The rearrangement links TRBV3-1 to TRBJ2-7; D remains unclear. Germline assignment: CDR1 LGHDT and CDR2 YNNKEL (reference sequence). The ends were cut back, 4 bases at V and 7 bases at J, with 20 bases in the middle. The length of the CDR3 is 15 residues. DNA for the CDR3: TGTGCCAGCAGCCCCCGCTCCGGGCCCGGCAATGAGCAGTACTTC. It encodes CASSPRSGPGNEQYF.

This clonotype was found a few times. The chain carries TRBV5-1 and TRBJ2-1, with TRBD2 matching 9 bases. CDR1 SGHRS and CDR2 YFSETQ come from the germline V gene. V shed 0 bases, J shed 0 bases, and the junction held 4 bases outside the gene matches. The CDR3 is made up of 17 amino acids. CDR3 region: CASSLEASGISYNEQFF. The CDR3 coding sequence is TGCGCCAGCAGCTTGGAGGCTAGCGGGATCTCCTACAATGAGCAGTTCTTC.

This sequence joins TRBV29-1 and TRBJ2-3, with 8 bases matching TRBD2. Germline CDR1 and CDR2: SQVTM and ANQGSEA. This CDR3 is built from 15 residues. The junction had 7 bases not matched to a gene; V was cut back by 2 bases and J by 3 bases. This CDR3 reads CSVEPSGSRTDTQYF. Written as DNA, the CDR3 is TGCAGCGTTGAACCCAGCGGGAGCAGGACAGATACGCAGTATTTT.

The V call is TRBV19, the J call TRBJ2-1, with TRBD2 identical over 8 bases. V shed 5 bases and J 2 bases; nucleotides not matched to a gene: 8. CDR1 is LNHDA, CDR2 SQIVND, per germline (reference sequence). The CDR3 runs to 16 residues. DNA for the CDR3: TGTGCCAGTAGTGACTTTAGCGGGAAGCCCTACAATGAGCAGTTCTTC. Its protein product is CASSDFSGKPYNEQFF.

The CDR3 is CASSPNHQETQYF. In nucleotides, the CDR3 is TGTGCCAGCAGCCCGAACCACCAAGAGACCCAGTACTTC. The chain links TRBV7-9 to TRBJ2-5; D gene unclear. V lost 5 bases to trimming and J lost 0 bases, with 7 bases between them. CDR1 SEHNR and CDR2 FQNEAQ come from the germline V gene (reference sequence). The CDR3 covers 13 residues.

The genes are TRBV5-1 and TRBJ2-5; 9 nucleotides align to TRBD1. Per germline, CDR1 SGHRS and CDR2 YFSETQ. V trimming: 6 bases; J trimming: 5 bases; junction bases outside the gene matches: 11. CDR3 length: 15 amino acids. CDR3 sequence (DNA): TGCGCCAGCAAACCCGGACAGGGGTGGATGGAGACCCAGTACTTC. As protein: CASKPGQGWMETQYF.

The rearrangement joins TRBV12-3 or TRBV12-4 to TRBJ1-1, with D uncertain. Trimming shortened V by 6 bases and J by 3 bases, and 14 bases separated the two germline ends. This CDR3 spans 14 amino acids. The CDR3 nucleotides read TGTGCCAGCAGCCACCGGTCGTTAGACACTGAAGCTTTCTTT. Protein product: CASSHRSLDTEAFF.

This chain uses TRBV5-1 with TRBJ1-1; D call uncertain. V dropped 0 bases and J dropped 7 bases, with 7 bases sitting between them. This CDR3 has 12 residues. Germline V CDR1 and CDR2: SGHRS, YFSETQ. As DNA, the CDR3 is TGCGCCAGCAGCTTGGTAGCGGATGAAGCTTTCTTT. Translated: CASSLVADEAFF.

A remark on this clonotype: An end of the junction does not agree with germline; a read error may underlie this. V usage is TRBV20-1 and J usage is TRBJ2-1, with 11 positions matching TRBD2. CDR1 and CDR2 (germline): DFQATT, SNEGSKA (reference sequence). The CDR3 has 18 amino acids. The CDR3 protein is CSARDPGSGRVRYNEQVF. The CDR3 DNA reads TGCAGTGCTAGAGATCCGGGTAGCGGGAGGGTCCGCTACAATGAGCAGGTCTTC.

This clonotype was counted between two and nine times. The chain employs TRBV29-1 and TRBJ1-2; 10 bases agree with TRBD1. V shed 4 bases, J shed 4 bases, and the junction held 6 bases outside the gene matches. Germline V gene sequence: CDR1 SQVTM, CDR2 ANQGSEA. This CDR3 is 14 amino acids long. The CDR3 DNA reads as TGCAGCGTTGGGATTCGGGACAGGGGCTATGGCTACACCTTC. Translating it yields CSVGIRDRGYGYTF.

The chain joins TRBV14 to TRBJ2-1; 8 nucleotides agree with TRBD2. The CDR3 has 15 residues. In germline, CDR1 is SGHDN, CDR2 FVKESK. Losses at the gene ends were 4 bases for V and 3 bases for J; bases not matched to a gene: 5. The CDR3 nucleotides are TGTGCCAGCAGCCCCACACTAGCGGACTACAATGAGCAGTTCTTC. Its protein product is CASSPTLADYNEQFF.

The chain has TRBV7-8 and TRBJ2-3; D gene uncertain. V gave up 7 bases and J gave up 5 bases, with 19 bases separating them. Germline CDR1 SGHVS, CDR2 FQNEAQ. The CDR3 contains 15 residues. The CDR3 DNA sequence: TGTGCCAGCACCTTGGGTGCCCCGGTGATAGATACGCAGTATTTT. This encodes CASTLGAPVIDTQYF.

This clonotype appeared a single time. The chain joins TRBV19 to TRBJ2-3; D remains ambiguous. Germline CDR1 reads LNHDA; CDR2 reads SQIVND (reference sequence). The V and J ends lost 3 bases and 10 bases respectively, with 11 bases between them. This CDR3 contains 12 residues. The CDR3 sequence is CASSINRAPQYF. Written as DNA, the CDR3 is TGTGCCAGTAGTATCAATAGGGCGCCGCAGTATTTT.

The chain employs TRBV2 and TRBJ1-2, with D maybe TRBD1 (5 bases). Germline V CDR1 and CDR2: SNHLY, FYNNEI. The CDR3 length is 14 residues. Trimming pared 4 bases from V and 3 bases from J, leaving 12 bases between. CDR3: CASSGGRGDYGYTF. The CDR3 nucleotides read TGTGCCAGCAGTGGGGGACGGGGTGACTATGGCTACACCTTC. Full variable domain (remainder filled in from reference TRBV2 and TRBJ1-2): EPEVTQTPSHQVTQMGQEVILRCVPISNHLYFYWYRQILGQKVEFLVSFYNNEISEKSEIFDDQFSVERPDGSNFTLKIRSTKLEDSAMYFCASSGGRGDYGYTFGSGTRLTVV.

For the CDR3, the DNA is TGTGCTAGTGGTTTTGGGCCTAGCGGCTACAATGAGCAGTTCTTC. As protein: CASGFGPSGYNEQFF. This sequence joins TRBV12-5 and TRBJ2-1, with 7 bases aligning to TRBD2. The CDR3 contains 15 residues. J gave up 3 bases and V 3 bases, and 5 bases lay outside the gene matches. Germline lookup yields CDR1 LGHNT and CDR2 FRNRAP.

In its sample, this clonotype was seen a few times. The CDR3 protein is CASSLGNHNEQFF. As DNA, the CDR3 is TGTGCCAGCAGCTTAGGGAATCACAATGAGCAGTTCTTC. The chain joins TRBV7-9 to TRBJ2-1, with D hard to call. Germline-derived CDR1 and CDR2 are SEHNR and FQNEAQ (reference sequence). The CDR3 is made up of 13 amino acids. V dropped 1 base and J dropped 5 bases, with 6 bases sitting between them. The full variable domain, completed using reference TRBV7-9 and TRBJ2-1, is DTGVSQNPRHKITKRGQNVTFRCDPISEHNRLYWYRQTLGQGPEFLTYFQNEAQLEKSRLLSDRFSAERPKGSFSTLEIQRTEQGDSAMYLCASSLGNHNEQFFGPGTRLTVL.

The V gene is TRBV2, the J gene TRBJ1-4; no reliable D call. V lost 2 bases and J lost 5, with 6 bases in between. The CDR3 extends over 13 amino acids. Germline CDR1 is SNHLY and CDR2 is FYNNEI. CDR3 sequence (DNA): TGTGCCAGCAGTGAACCGGAGAATGAAAAACTGTTTTTT. This gives the protein CASSEPENEKLFF.

There are a few counts of this clonotype. The gene calls are TRBV5-1 and TRBJ2-3; TRBD1 agrees at 8 bases. CDR3 length equals 16 residues. Germline V gives CDR1 SGHRS, CDR2 YFSETQ. Trimming cost V 3 bases and J 0 bases; bases outside gene matches: 6. For the CDR3, the DNA is TGCGCCAGCAGCTCGGAGACAGGGGCTAGCACAGATACGCAGTATTTT. Protein: CASSSETGASTDTQYF.

This clonotype turned up a few times. V gene TRBV2 combines with J gene TRBJ1-2; the D is unclear. Trimming removed 5 bases from V and 4 bases from J, with 11 bases in between. The germline gives CDR1 SNHLY, CDR2 FYNNEI. This CDR3 is 13 amino acids long. This CDR3 is CASSSTAIYGYTF. The CDR3 coding sequence is TGTGCCAGCAGTTCAACAGCGATCTATGGCTACACCTTC.

In regard to this clonotype: At one end the junction does not follow the germline gene, possibly because of a read error. CDR3 DNA: TGCGCCAGCAGCTCACTAGCGGCTCAAGAGACCCAGTGCTTC. It encodes CASSSLAAQETQCF. The gene calls are TRBV5-1 and TRBJ2-7, with TRBD2 identical over 8 bases. Germline V CDR1 and CDR2: SGHRS, YFSETQ. The CDR3 has 14 residues.